This TCR beta chain was obtained from a study of CD8 T cells in Susac syndrome. Overall study: Treatment status at blood draw for the Susac syndrome patients was therapy-naive, corticosteroids, or intravenous immunoglobulin alone.

Diagnostic criteria for definite or probable disease, in their recently defined form, were met by the patients with Susac syndrome. Both CD4+ and CD8+ T cells were negatively isolated, and TEMRA cells underwent FACS enrichment. After removal of 1 base from V and 0 bases from J, the junction contained 2 bases not matched to a gene. The CDR3 loop spans 16 amino acids. Germline assignment: CDR1 LGHDT and CDR2 YNNKEL (reference sequence). Random hexamers were used to reverse transcribe an amount of 0.5 to 1 ug RNA. Across 54 Vbeta and 13 Jbeta, TCR beta CDR3 was amplified with immunoSEQ multiplex PCR. One entry per CDR3 protein, called by TCRdb with MiXCR from the immunoSEQ multiplex PCR reads. The sample has 160,000 or so distinct CDR3 sequences, roughly 95% seen once.

Sequenced material: CD4+ T cells from PBMCs. The TCR comes from a human donor with Susac syndrome. The chain employs TRBV3-1 and TRBJ1-4; 7 bases are shared with TRBD1. The CDR3 sequence is CASSQGDSATNEKLFF. The CDR3 bases are TGTGCCAGCAGCCAAGGGGACAGTGCAACTAATGAAAAACTGTTTTTT.